Following are 22 T cell receptor beta chains from one sample sequenced in a study of T-cell reconstitution after alpha-beta-depleted transplantation in children. This sample's TCRbeta library carried unique molecular identifier barcodes. TCRdb passed the PCR reads through MiXCR, listing each CDR3 protein once. This sample has 580,000 or so distinct CDR3 sequences; about 21% occur once, and the top ten carry around an eighth. This material consisted of PBMCs, mostly from graft donor cells, taken 360 days after TCRalphabeta/CD19-depleted stem cell transplant. These receptors came from a boy under two years old who had a stem cell transplant for acute myeloid leukemia, so the T cells may come from the graft donor.

J is TRBJ2-2 and V is TRBV11-2; unclear D gene. Trimming shortened V by 5 bases and J by 5 bases, and 18 bases separated the two germline ends. The germline V gene has CDR1 SGHAT and CDR2 FQNNGV. The CDR3 has 16 amino acids. CDR3 in amino acids: CASSPNRLPSTGELFF. Written as DNA, the CDR3 is TGTGCCAGCAGCCCCAATCGGCTCCCCAGTACCGGGGAGCTGTTTTTT.

This clonotype was seen at least ten times. This rearrangement joins TRBV20-1 to TRBJ2-7; possibly TRBD2 for D (6 bases). CDR3 length: 16 amino acids. The germline gives CDR1 DFQATT, CDR2 SNEGSKA (reference sequence). Trimming took 5 bases from V and 4 from J, leaving 24 bases between them. The CDR3 sequence: CSALYQPRDFFYEQYV. For the CDR3, the DNA is TGCAGTGCTCTTTACCAGCCCCGGGACTTCTTTTACGAGCAGTACGTC.

The genes are TRBV10-2 and TRBJ2-1; D gene ambiguous. The CDR3 totals 15 residues. The V end was cut by 2 bases, the J end by 6 bases, with 14 bases between. CDR1 and CDR2 (germline): WSHSY, SAAADI. This CDR3 is CASSENQWRSNEQFF. CDR3 DNA: TGCGCCAGCAGTGAGAATCAGTGGCGGTCCAATGAGCAGTTCTTC.

This clonotype has a count of ten or more. V is TRBV5-1 and J is TRBJ2-2, with D unclear. Germline V gene lookup returns CDR1 SGHRS and CDR2 YFSETQ. The V gene lost 3 bases and the J gene lost 5 bases, with 8 bases spanning the gap. The CDR3 runs to 13 residues. The CDR3 bases are TGCGCCAGCAGCTGGAGCGATACCGGGGAGCTGTTTTTT. Its protein product is CASSWSDTGELFF.

In the case of this clonotype: A much more abundant neighbour one base away suggests this may be a read error. This chain connects TRBV28 to TRBJ2-5, with D tentatively TRBD2 (6 bases). The germline V gene has CDR1 MDHEN and CDR2 SYDVKM. V lost 5 bases to trimming and J lost 8 bases, with 21 bases between them. This CDR3 has 15 amino acids. The DNA of the CDR3 is TGTGCCAGCAGTGATGTCGATGGGCGGGGTGATACCCAGTACTTC. It translates to CASSDVDGRGDTQYF.

This clonotype was seen at least ten times. The V call is TRBV28, the J call TRBJ2-3, with 8 positions matching TRBD2. V trimming: 4 bases; J trimming: 6 bases; junction bases outside the gene matches: 9. Germline V gene lookup returns CDR1 MDHEN and CDR2 SYDVKM. The CDR3 length is 15 residues. DNA of the CDR3: TGTGCCAGCAGTTCGGCGGGACTAGGATCCGATACGCAGTATTTT. Its protein product is CASSSAGLGSDTQYF.

The chain combines TRBV20-1 with TRBJ2-2; tentative D call: TRBD2 (6 bases). Germline-derived CDR1 and CDR2 are DFQATT and SNEGSKA (reference sequence). The CDR3 is 14 amino acids. V was pared by 2 bases and J by 2 bases, with 9 bases between. The CDR3 nucleotides read TGCAGTGCTAGATACGGGGGAAACACCGGGGAGCTGTTTTTT. Protein product: CSARYGGNTGELFF.

J is TRBJ1-5 and V is TRBV9; weak D call: TRBD1 (6 bases). Germline CDR1 reads SGDLS; CDR2 reads YYNGEE. V lost 0 bases, J lost 4 bases, and 23 bases lay in between. The CDR3 loop spans 19 amino acids. CDR3 DNA sequence: TGTGCCAGCAGCGTAGTCCGGACAGCAAGGGATCGACGGAATCAGCCCCAGCATTTT. Its protein is CASSVVRTARDRRNQPQHF.

The genes are TRBV20-1 and TRBJ2-7; D is unclear. V dropped 1 base and J dropped 2 bases, with 9 bases sitting between them. The CDR3 spans 13 residues. Germline CDR1 DFQATT, CDR2 SNEGSKA (reference sequence). CDR3 in amino acids: CSARGSTAYEQYF. Here the CDR3 DNA reads TGCAGTGCTAGAGGGAGTACGGCCTACGAGCAGTACTTC.

This clonotype was counted a few times. The gene calls are TRBV2 and TRBJ2-7; TRBD2 is a possible D gene (5 bases). CDR1 is SNHLY, CDR2 FYNNEI, per germline. The CDR3 consists of 15 residues. Deletions cut 3 bases from V and 3 bases from J, with 15 bases between. CDR3 residues: CASSETFNGNYEQYF. CDR3 in DNA: TGTGCCAGCAGTGAGACGTTCAACGGGAACTACGAGCAGTACTTC.

About this clonotype itself: A single base separates this from a much larger clone, so it may be a read error. V gene TRBV7-8 combines with J gene TRBJ2-7; TRBD1 aligns across 7 bases. V trimming: 5 bases; J trimming: 4 bases; junction bases outside the gene matches: 2. The germline CDR1 and CDR2 sequences are SGHVS and FQNEAQ. The CDR3 runs 12 residues. The CDR3: CASSETGYEQYV. The CDR3 region has the DNA TGTGCCAGCAGCGAGACAGGGTACGAGCAGTACGTC.

In this sample, this clonotype turned up many times. The chain has TRBV20-1 and TRBJ1-2; a possible D gene is TRBD1 (5 bases). The germline V and J ends were trimmed by 8 bases and 5 bases, with 15 bases remaining between them. The CDR3 has 12 amino acids. Germline V gene lookup returns CDR1 DFQATT and CDR2 SNEGSKA (reference sequence). The CDR3 sequence is CSTTGTKYGYTF. In DNA, the CDR3 is TGCAGTACCACCGGGACGAAGTATGGCTACACCTTC.

This clonotype has only a few counts. The rearrangement uses TRBV7-9 and TRBJ2-7, with TRBD2 matching over 8 bases. V dropped 5 bases and J dropped 0; count of bases not matched to a gene: 9. This CDR3 has 16 amino acids. Germline CDR1 is SEHNR and CDR2 is FQNEAQ (reference sequence). This chain's CDR3 is CASSTPPGGDSYEQYF. CDR3 sequence (DNA): TGTGCCAGCAGCACCCCCCCGGGGGGGGACTCCTACGAGCAGTACTTC.

In regard to this clonotype: The final CDR3 position lacks the conserved phenylalanine or tryptophan, pointing to a likely read error. This chain uses TRBV20-1 with TRBJ1-2; D unclear. V dropped 0 bases and J dropped 5 bases, with 13 bases sitting between them. The CDR3 loop spans 14 amino acids. CDR1 DFQATT and CDR2 SNEGSKA come from the germline V gene (reference sequence). The DNA of the CDR3 is TGCAGTGCTAGAGATAAGACCTTAACTTATGGCTACACCATC. Its translation is CSARDKTLTYGYTI.

The rearrangement joins TRBV7-2 to TRBJ2-1, with 9 bases identical to TRBD1. The CDR3 has 16 residues. The V gene end was trimmed by 7 bases and the J gene end by 3 bases; junction bases not matched to a gene: 10. Germline CDR1 SGHTA, CDR2 FQGNSA. The CDR3: CASNYQRQGGYNEQFF. CDR3 nucleotides: TGTGCCAGCAATTACCAACGACAGGGGGGCTACAATGAGCAGTTCTTC. The complete variable domain, with remaining parts taken from reference TRBV7-2 and TRBJ2-1, reads GAGVSQSPSNKVTEKGKDVELRCDPISGHTALYWYRQSLGQGLEFLIYFQGNSAPDKSGLPSDRFSAERTGGSVSTLTIQRTQQEDSAVYLCASNYQRQGGYNEQFFGPGTRLTVL.

This clonotype was observed at least ten times. CDR3 DNA: TGTGCCAGCAGCTTGAGTGGGACAGGGTCCCACAATGAGCAGTTCTTC. This sequence encodes CASSLSGTGSHNEQFF. The chain uses TRBV5-8 and TRBJ2-1; 9 bases agree with TRBD1. The trim removed 1 base at V and 5 bases at J, leaving 7 bases unmatched. This CDR3 region has 16 residues. Germline V lookup: CDR1 SGHTS, CDR2 YDEGEE. The variable domain in full, completed from reference TRBV5-8 and TRBJ2-1, reads EAGVTQSPTHLIKTRGQQATLRCSPISGHTSVYWYQQALGLGLQFLLWYDEGEERNRGNFPPRFSGRQFPNYSSELNVNALELEDSALYLCASSLSGTGSHNEQFFGPGTRLTVL.

This clonotype was picked up a small number of times. The rearrangement uses TRBV20-1 and TRBJ2-3; 7 nucleotides match TRBD2. The germline V gene encodes CDR1 DFQATT and CDR2 SNEGSKA (reference sequence). The CDR3 extends over 15 amino acids. Trimming at V came to 5 bases and at J to 0 bases, leaving 8 bases not matched to a gene. The CDR3 bases are TGCAGTGCTCCTGTGACGGGGGGTAGCACAGATACGCAGTATTTT. Its translation: CSAPVTGGSTDTQYF.

In its sample, this clonotype was seen a few times. The J gene is TRBJ2-3, the V gene TRBV9; D is undetermined. Germline assignment: CDR1 SGDLS and CDR2 YYNGEE. V was pared by 3 bases and J by 3 bases, with 8 bases between. This CDR3 region has 13 residues. The CDR3 loop is CASSGARTDTQYF. The CDR3 DNA sequence: TGTGCCAGCAGCGGAGCCAGGACAGATACGCAGTATTTT.

This chain uses TRBV6-5 with TRBJ2-1, with D perhaps given as TRBD1 or TRBD2 (6 bases each). The V end lost 1 base, the J end lost 6 bases, and 13 bases lay between the germline ends. Germline CDR1 and CDR2: MNHEY and SVGAGI. The CDR3 is 15 residues long. The CDR3 sequence is CASSYFRGHSNEQFF. As DNA, the CDR3 is TGTGCCAGCAGTTACTTCCGGGGGCATAGCAATGAGCAGTTCTTC.

The chain is built from TRBV6-5 and TRBJ1-2, with a tentative D call TRBD1 (6 bases). Germline V CDR1 and CDR2: MNHEY, SVGAGI. The CDR3 runs to 15 residues. Trimming took off 0 bases at V and 6 bases at J, with 14 bases between the two ends. The CDR3 here is CASSYSTTGRDGYTF. The CDR3, as DNA: TGTGCCAGCAGTTACTCGACGACAGGCAGGGATGGCTACACCTTC.

In nucleotides, the CDR3 is TGTGCCAGCAGAGCCGGGGGGGCTGAAGCTTTCTTT. Its translation is CASRAGGAEAFF. The chain joins TRBV12-3 or TRBV12-4 to TRBJ1-1; a possible D gene is TRBD1 (5 bases). The CDR3 sequence is 12 residues long. The V end was cut by 6 bases, the J end by 6 bases, with 11 bases between.

This clonotype was seen at least ten times. The V gene is TRBV20-1, the J gene TRBJ2-5; TRBD2 matches at 12 bases. J lost 0 bases, V lost 5 bases, and 4 bases had no gene match. The CDR3 is made up of 15 amino acids. Germline V gives CDR1 DFQATT, CDR2 SNEGSKA (reference sequence). CDR3 sequence: CSASRTSGDQETQYF. CDR3 DNA: TGCAGTGCTTCTAGGACTAGCGGGGACCAAGAGACCCAGTACTTC.